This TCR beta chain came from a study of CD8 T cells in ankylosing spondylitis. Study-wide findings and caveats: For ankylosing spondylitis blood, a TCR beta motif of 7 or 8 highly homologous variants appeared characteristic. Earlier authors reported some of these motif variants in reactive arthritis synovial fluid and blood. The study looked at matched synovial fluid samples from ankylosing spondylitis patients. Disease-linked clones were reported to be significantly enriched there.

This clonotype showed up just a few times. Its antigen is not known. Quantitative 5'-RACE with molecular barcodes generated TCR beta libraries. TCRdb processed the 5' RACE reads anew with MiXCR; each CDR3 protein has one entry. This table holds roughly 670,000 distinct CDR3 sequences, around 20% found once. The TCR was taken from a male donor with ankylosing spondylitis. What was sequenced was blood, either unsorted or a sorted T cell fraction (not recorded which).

In DNA form, the CDR3 reads TGCAGTGTCCCTGGGACAGGGGATCAGCCCCAGCATTTT. Residues: CSVPGTGDQPQHF. V and J are TRBV20-1 and TRBJ1-5; 10 bases line up with TRBD1. The CDR3 length is 13 residues. V was clipped by 7 bases and J by 5 bases; unmatched bases: 5. Germline CDR1 is DFQATT and CDR2 is SNEGSKA (reference sequence).